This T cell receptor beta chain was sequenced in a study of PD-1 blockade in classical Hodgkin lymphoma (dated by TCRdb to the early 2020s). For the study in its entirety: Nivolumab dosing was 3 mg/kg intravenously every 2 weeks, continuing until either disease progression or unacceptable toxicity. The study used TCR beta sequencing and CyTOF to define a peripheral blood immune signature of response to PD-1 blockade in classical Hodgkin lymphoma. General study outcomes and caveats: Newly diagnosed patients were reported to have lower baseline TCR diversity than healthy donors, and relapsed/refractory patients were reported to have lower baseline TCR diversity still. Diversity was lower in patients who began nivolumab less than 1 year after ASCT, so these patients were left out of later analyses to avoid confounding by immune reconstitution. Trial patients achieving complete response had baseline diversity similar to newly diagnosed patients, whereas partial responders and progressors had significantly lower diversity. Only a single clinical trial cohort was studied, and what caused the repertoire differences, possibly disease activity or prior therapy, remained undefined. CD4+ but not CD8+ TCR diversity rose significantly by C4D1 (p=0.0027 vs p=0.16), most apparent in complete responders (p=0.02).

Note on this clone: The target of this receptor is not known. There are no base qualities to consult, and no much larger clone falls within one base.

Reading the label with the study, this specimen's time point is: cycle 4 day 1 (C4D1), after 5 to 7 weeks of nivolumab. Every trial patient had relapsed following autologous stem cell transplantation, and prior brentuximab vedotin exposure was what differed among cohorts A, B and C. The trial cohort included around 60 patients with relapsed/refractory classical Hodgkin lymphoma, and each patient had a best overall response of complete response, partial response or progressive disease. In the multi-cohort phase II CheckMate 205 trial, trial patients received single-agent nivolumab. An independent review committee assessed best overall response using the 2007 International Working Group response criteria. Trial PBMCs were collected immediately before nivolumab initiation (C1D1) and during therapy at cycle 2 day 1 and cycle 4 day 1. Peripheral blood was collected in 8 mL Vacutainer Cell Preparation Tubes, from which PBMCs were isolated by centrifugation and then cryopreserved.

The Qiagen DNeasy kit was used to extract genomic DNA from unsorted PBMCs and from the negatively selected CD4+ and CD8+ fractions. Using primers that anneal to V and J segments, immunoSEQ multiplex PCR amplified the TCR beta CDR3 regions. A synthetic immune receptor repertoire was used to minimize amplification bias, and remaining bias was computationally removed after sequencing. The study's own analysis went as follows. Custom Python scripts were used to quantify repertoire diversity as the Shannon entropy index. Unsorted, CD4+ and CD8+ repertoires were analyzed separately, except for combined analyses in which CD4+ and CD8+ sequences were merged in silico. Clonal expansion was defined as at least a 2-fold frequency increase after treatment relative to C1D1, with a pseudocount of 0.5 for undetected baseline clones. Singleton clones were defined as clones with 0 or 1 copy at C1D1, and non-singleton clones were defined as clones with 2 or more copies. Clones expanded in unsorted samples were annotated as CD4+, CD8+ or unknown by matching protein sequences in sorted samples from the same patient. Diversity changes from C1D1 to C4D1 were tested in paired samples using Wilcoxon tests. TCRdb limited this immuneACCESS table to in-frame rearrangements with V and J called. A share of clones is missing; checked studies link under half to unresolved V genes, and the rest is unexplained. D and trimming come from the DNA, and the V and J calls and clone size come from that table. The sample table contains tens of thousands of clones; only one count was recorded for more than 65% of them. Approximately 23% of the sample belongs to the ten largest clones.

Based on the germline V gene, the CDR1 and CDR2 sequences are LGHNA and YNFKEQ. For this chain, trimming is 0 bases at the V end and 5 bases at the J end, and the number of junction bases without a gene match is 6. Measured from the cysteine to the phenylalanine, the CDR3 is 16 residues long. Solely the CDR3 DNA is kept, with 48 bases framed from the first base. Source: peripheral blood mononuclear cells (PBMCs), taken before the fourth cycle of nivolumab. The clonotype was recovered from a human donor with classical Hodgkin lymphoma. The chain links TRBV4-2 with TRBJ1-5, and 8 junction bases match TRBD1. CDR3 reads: CASSQDPQGADQPQHF. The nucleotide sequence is TGTGCCAGCAGCCAAGACCCCCAGGGGGCGGATCAGCCCCAGCATTTT.